Below are 12 T cell receptor beta chains sequenced from a single sample in a study of blood T cell repertoires in COVID-19 (TCRdb year 2020). The method behind the library was the immunoSEQ multiplex PCR assay. TCRdb re-hosts the immuneACCESS table, in-frame sequences only. Its copies lack some clones; in the studies checked, an unresolved V gene accounts for under half of them, and the cause for the rest is not known. The sample records fewer than 200,000 clones, roughly four fifths of which are singletons. Approximately 7.1% of the sample goes to the ten largest clones. Sequencing was carried out using peripheral blood. These receptors all stem from a human donor in a cohort sampled during active COVID-19.

This clone was counted a few times. The genes are TRBV7-3 and TRBJ2-2, with 11 bases fitting TRBD2. CDR1 and CDR2 from the germline V gene are SGHTA and FQGTGA. With 2 bases clipped from V and 4 bases from J, the junction kept 3 bases outside the gene matches. The CDR3 is 16 amino acids. CDR3 bases: TGTGCCAGCAGCTTAGGACTAGCGGGTCCCACCGGGGAGCTGTTTTTT. It specifies CASSLGLAGPTGELFF.

This clone was seen a handful of times. Here the CDR3 reads CASSLRLAREKLFF. DNA of the CDR3: TGTGCCAGCAGCCTGCGATTGGCGCGGGAAAAACTGTTTTTT. The chain uses TRBV4-2 and TRBJ1-4; D gene uncertain. The CDR3 loop spans 14 amino acids. V dropped 4 bases and J dropped 8 bases, with 14 bases sitting between them. Germline assignment: CDR1 LGHNA and CDR2 YNFKEQ.

The chain uses TRBV11-2 and TRBJ1-4; no definite D call. Germline loops: CDR1 SGHAT, CDR2 FQNNGV. The CDR3 spans 15 residues. Trimming took 5 bases from V and 0 from J, leaving 10 bases between them. The CDR3, as DNA: TGTGCCAGCAGCAACCGACTGCCAACTAATGAAAAACTGTTTTTT. It encodes CASSNRLPTNEKLFF.

V and J are TRBV29-1 and TRBJ2-6; tentative D call: TRBD2 (6 bases). The CDR3 consists of 14 residues. Trimming left V 3 bases short and J 4 bases short, with 10 bases between. Germline CDR1 SQVTM, CDR2 ANQGSEA. Here the CDR3 reads CSVDAGRGANVLTF. In DNA, the CDR3 is TGCAGCGTTGATGCGGGGAGAGGGGCCAACGTCCTGACTTTC.

The V gene is TRBV29-1, the J gene TRBJ2-5, with TRBD1 matching 7 bases. The CDR3 contains 12 residues. The germline CDR1 and CDR2 sequences are SQVTM and ANQGSEA. After removal of 8 bases from V and 5 bases from J, the junction contained 8 bases not matched to a gene. The CDR3 DNA reads TGCAGCACTCGACAGGGAAGGGAGACCCAGTACTTC. It translates to CSTRQGRETQYF.

The V gene is TRBV6-1, the J gene TRBJ1-5; the D gene is possibly TRBD1 (5 bases). The germline V and J ends were trimmed by 1 base and 1 base, with 11 bases remaining between them. The CDR3 sequence is 16 residues long. CDR1 is MNHNS, CDR2 SASEGT, per germline. CDR3: CASSEVGEASNQPQHF. The CDR3 DNA follows: TGTGCCAGCAGTGAAGTAGGGGAGGCCAGCAATCAGCCCCAGCATTTT.

V usage is TRBV5-6 and J usage is TRBJ2-7; 9 bases agree with TRBD1. Per germline, CDR1 SGHDT and CDR2 YYEEEE. V gave up 4 bases and J gave up 4 bases; unmatched junction bases: 15. The length of the CDR3 is 17 residues. CDR3 bases: TGTGCCAGCAGCGGGGGGGACCGGGACAGGGTCGTGTACGAGCAGTACTTC. It codes for CASSGGDRDRVVYEQYF. Variable domain in full (rest from reference TRBV5-6 and TRBJ2-7): DAGVTQSPTHLIKTRGQQVTLRCSPKSGHDTVSWYQQALGQGPQFIFQYYEEEERQRGNFPDRFSGHQFPNYSSELNVNALLLGDSALYLCASSGGDRDRVVYEQYFGPGTRLTVT.

For this clone: A much larger clone lies one base from this, so it may be a read error. As DNA, the CDR3 is TGTGCCAGCAGTGACATCTCTGGGGCCAACGTCCTGACTTTC. Encoded protein: CASSDISGANVLTF. The genes are TRBV25-1 and TRBJ2-6, with D uncertain. The CDR3 spans 14 residues. CDR1 and CDR2 from the germline V gene are MGHDK and SYGVNS. Trimming removed 3 bases at V and 0 bases at J, with 3 bases between.

A few counts support this clone. This chain joins TRBV4-2 and TRBJ2-5; D is unresolved. Between the trimmed V and J ends, which lost 1 base and 5 bases, there was a span of 11 bases. Germline assignment: CDR1 LGHNA and CDR2 YNFKEQ. The CDR3 is made up of 14 amino acids. The CDR3 reads CASSQAMALETQYF. The CDR3 DNA reads TGTGCCAGCAGCCAAGCAATGGCCCTGGAGACCCAGTACTTC.

This clone was found a few times. This chain joins TRBV11-2 and TRBJ2-7; no definite D call. CDR1 and CDR2 from the germline V gene are SGHAT and FQNNGV. Trimming stripped 2 bases from V and 5 bases from J, with 4 bases between. This CDR3 region has 11 residues. CDR3 residues: CASSLLHEQYF. In nucleotides, the CDR3 is TGTGCCAGCAGCTTACTCCACGAGCAGTACTTC. The full variable domain, with the rest looked up from reference TRBV11-2 and TRBJ2-7, is EAGVAQSPRYKIIEKRQSVAFWCNPISGHATLYWYQQILGQGPKLLIQFQNNGVVDDSQLPKDRFSAERLKGVDSTLKIQPAKLEDSAVYLCASSLLHEQYFGPGTRLTVT.

The genes are TRBV4-1 and TRBJ1-5; maybe TRBD1 (6 bases). CDR1 and CDR2 (germline): MGHRA, YSYEKL. The ends were cut back, 4 bases at V and 1 base at J, with 11 bases in the middle. This CDR3 comprises 15 residues. CDR3 coding DNA: TGCGCCAGCAGCCTGGGACACCTAAGCAATCAGCCCCAGCATTTT. Translated, it gives CASSLGHLSNQPQHF.

The chain recombines TRBV30 with TRBJ1-5; possibly TRBD1 for D (6 bases). Trimming took off 2 bases at V and 4 bases at J, with 15 bases between the two ends. Germline V gene sequence: CDR1 GTSNPN, CDR2 SVGIG (reference sequence). The CDR3 covers 15 residues. This CDR3 reads CAWSPTGQRNQPQHF. The CDR3 coding sequence is TGTGCCTGGAGTCCAACAGGACAGAGAAATCAGCCCCAGCATTTT.